This T cell receptor beta chain was sequenced during a study of blood T cell repertoires in COVID-19. Only one count was recorded for this clone. TCRdb's copy holds only in-frame clones and misses some; the assay was immunoSEQ multiplex PCR. The sample comprises around 300,000 clones, around 92% of which are singletons, and about 9.4% rests with the top ten. The sequenced material came from PBMCs or T cells enriched from blood (not recorded which). The TCR comes from a young woman who had recovered from COVID-19.

The CDR3 DNA reads as TGTGCCAGCAGCAAGGACTTATCCTACGAGCAGTACTTC. Translated: CASSKDLSYEQYF. The J gene is TRBJ2-7, the V gene TRBV7-3; D perhaps matches TRBD2 (5 bases). The CDR3 extends over 13 amino acids. Trimming removed 5 bases at V and 1 base at J, with 9 bases between. The germline V gene encodes CDR1 SGHTA and CDR2 FQGTGA.